This T cell receptor beta chain stems from a study of T cell repertoires in cytomegalovirus infection (dated by TCRdb to the late 2010s). Background on the whole study: Peptide stimulations targeted recently identified HLA-C-restricted CMV epitopes, whose presentation resists viral immunomodulation, together with well-studied HLA-B-restricted epitopes. Donor HLA type was relevant to the analysis, as public TCR beta signatures indicated carriage of CMV infection together with the matching HLA type.

Sequenced using an Illumina HiSeq 1500. TCRdb reworked the public reads: Q25 trimming with fastp, MiXCR clone assembly, productive beta chains retained. Each CDR3 protein appears once, grouped with its most common genes and DNA. The sample records some 800,000 distinct CDR3 sequences, 25% to 35% of which are singletons. The ten biggest clones cover 10% to 15% of the sample. This clonotype was recorded once. What antigen it recognizes has not been identified. The sample holds no much larger clone one base away, and base qualities are not on file. On its own, one read is weak support. Broader findings and caveats from the paper: Cumulative frequency of public TCR beta family members discriminated carriers of CMV infection plus the relevant HLA type in this cohort and an independent roughly 320-donor cohort. The ex vivo response was dominated by HLA-C-restricted CMV-specific TCR beta clonotypes, which also provided the single most frequent clonotype in two of eight donors.

CDR1 and CDR2, per the germline V gene, are LGHNA and YNFKEQ. The CDR3, cysteine through phenylalanine, is 18 amino acids long. CDR3 DNA is the only sequence kept; it has 54 bases, read in frame from the first base. The junction shows trimming of 1 base on V and 4 bases on J, and the gene matches do not reach 9 bases of it. This specimen's treatment or condition label, per the study, means: in vitro stimulation with specific CMV peptide epitopes to enrich CMV-specific T cells. The chain is assembled from TRBV4-2 and TRBJ2-3, and TRBD1 matches 12 of the central bases. The receptor was derived from a human donor in good health (CMV status not recorded). Some clones in this sample may be carry-over from other donors' samples. Sequenced here: cultured CD8+ T cells from PBMCs, sampled from culture after CMV antigen stimulation. For the CDR3, the sequence is CASSQVTSGTGGADTQYF. The nucleotide sequence reads TGTGCCAGCAGCCAAGTTACCTCCGGGACAGGGGGCGCAGATACGCAGTATTTT.